These 27 T cell receptor beta chains were sequenced from one sample in a study of blood T cell repertoires in COVID-19 (dated by TCRdb to about 2020). Library prep was done by the immunoSEQ multiplex PCR assay. TCRdb retrieved this table from immuneACCESS and kept in-frame rearrangements only. Not all clones are present; in checked studies, unresolved V genes account for under half, and no reason is known for the remainder. The sample data list approximately 250,000 clones, and roughly 84% of these were observed just once. About 1.5% of the sample lies in the top ten. The sequenced sample consisted of peripheral blood. The receptors originated from a woman aged 40 to 50 who had recovered from COVID-19.

This clone has a handful of counts. J is TRBJ2-3 and V is TRBV30, with D possibly TRBD2 on 5 matching bases. The CDR3 length is 12 residues. Germline V lookup: CDR1 GTSNPN, CDR2 SVGIG (reference sequence). V lost 3 bases, J lost 4 bases, and 8 bases lay in between. DNA for the CDR3: TGTGCCTGGAGACCGGACTCAGATACGCAGTATTTT. Translation gives CAWRPDSDTQYF.

This chain uses TRBV7-2 with TRBJ1-2; TRBD1 might be the D (5 bases). Per the germline V gene, CDR1 is SGHTA and CDR2 is FQGNSA. There are 15 residues in the CDR3. V shed 6 bases and J shed 2 bases, with 16 bases lying between them. CDR3 loop: CASRYDSRRNYGYTF. DNA for the CDR3: TGTGCCAGCAGGTACGACAGTCGGCGGAACTATGGCTACACCTTC.

The chain has TRBV9 and TRBJ2-1; 9 nucleotides match TRBD1. The trim removed 3 bases at V and 8 bases at J, leaving 9 bases unmatched. The germline CDR1 and CDR2 sequences are SGDLS and YYNGEE. This CDR3 region has 15 residues. The CDR3 DNA sequence: TGTGCCAGCAGCGAAGCCGGGACAGGGACTTATGAGCAGTTCTTC. This encodes CASSEAGTGTYEQFF.

The chain carries TRBV19 and TRBJ2-4; 8 bases are shared with TRBD1. CDR1 and CDR2 from the germline V gene are LNHDA and SQIVND (reference sequence). CDR3 length: 13 residues. V was pared by 6 bases and J by 7 bases, with 5 bases of the junction left unmatched. CDR3: CASSETGANIQYF. CDR3 nucleotide sequence: TGTGCCAGTAGCGAGACAGGGGCGAACATTCAGTACTTC.

The genes are TRBV4-2 and TRBJ2-1, with D possibly being TRBD1 (5 bases). V was clipped by 0 bases and J by 6 bases, with 18 bases between them. This CDR3 has 17 residues. Germline V gives CDR1 LGHNA, CDR2 YNFKEQ. This chain's CDR3 is CASSQEAESPQGNEQFF. CDR3 DNA sequence: TGTGCCAGCAGCCAAGAAGCAGAGAGCCCCCAGGGCAATGAGCAGTTCTTC.

V and J are TRBV6-2 or TRBV6-3 and TRBJ2-7; unclear D gene. The CDR3 has 15 residues. V shed 2 bases and J shed 1 base, with 12 bases lying between them. Germline V gene lookup returns CDR1 MNHEY and CDR2 SVGEGT. In DNA form, the CDR3 reads TGTGCCAGCAGTTACGACCGCGGCGGTTCCTACGAGCAGTACTTC. It encodes CASSYDRGGSYEQYF.

This chain uses TRBV18 with TRBJ2-7, with TRBD2 identical over 12 bases. Germline V gene lookup returns CDR1 KGHSH and CDR2 LQKENI. The length of the CDR3 is 14 residues. After removal of 2 bases from V and 7 bases from J, the junction contained 3 bases not matched to a gene. Here the CDR3 reads CASSPSLAGGEQYF. CDR3 nucleotide sequence: TGTGCCAGCTCACCATCACTAGCGGGGGGAGAGCAGTACTTC.

This sequence joins TRBV7-6 and TRBJ1-4; 8 nucleotides agree with TRBD1. The CDR3 contains 16 residues. Germline V gene sequence: CDR1 SGHVS, CDR2 FNYEAQ. J lost 8 bases, V lost 1 base, and 9 bases had no gene match. CDR3 residues: CASSLVADRAQEKLFF. The CDR3 region has the DNA TGTGCCAGCAGCTTAGTTGCGGACAGGGCACAGGAAAAACTGTTTTTT.

Only one count was recorded for this clone. The rearrangement links TRBV27 to TRBJ2-1; tentative D call: TRBD2 (5 bases). The V and J ends lost 5 bases and 6 bases respectively, with 20 bases between them. The CDR3 is 16 residues long. Germline-derived CDR1 and CDR2 are MNHEY and SMNVEV (reference sequence). CDR3 sequence: CASSQRANSLFNEQFF. CDR3 coding DNA: TGTGCCAGCAGTCAGAGGGCTAACTCCCTTTTCAATGAGCAGTTCTTC.

The CDR3 loop is CASRFDSTSTDTQYF. The CDR3 region has the DNA TGCGCCAGCAGATTTGACAGTACTAGCACAGATACGCAGTATTTT. This chain links TRBV5-1 with TRBJ2-3; weak D call: TRBD1 (5 bases). The V and J ends lost 5 bases and 0 bases respectively, with 13 bases between them. The V gene's germline CDR1 is SGHRS and CDR2 YFSETQ. The CDR3 is 15 residues long.

The gene calls are TRBV5-6 and TRBJ2-3; D is perhaps TRBD2 (6 bases). This CDR3 has 17 amino acids. CDR1 SGHDT and CDR2 YYEEEE come from the germline V gene. The V end lost 1 base, the J end lost 0 bases, and 15 bases lay between the germline ends. The CDR3 sequence is CASSLMRGSPSTDTQYF. For the CDR3, the DNA is TGTGCCAGCAGCTTGATGCGGGGTAGTCCTAGCACAGATACGCAGTATTTT.

This clone came up a few times. The chain joins TRBV12-5 to TRBJ2-2; 7 bases map to TRBD2. Trimming removed 3 bases from V and 4 bases from J; junction bases left unmatched: 5. The CDR3 sequence is 15 residues long. CDR1 and CDR2 (germline): LGHNT, FRNRAP. This chain's CDR3 is CASGFGTTLTGELFF. In DNA, the CDR3 is TGTGCTAGTGGTTTCGGGACTACCCTCACCGGGGAGCTGTTTTTT.

The chain combines TRBV3-1 (or the pseudogene TRBV3-2) with TRBJ1-2; D unclear. Germline lookup yields CDR1 LGHDT and CDR2 YNNKEL (reference sequence). Trimming left V 1 base short and J 0 bases short, with 9 bases between. The CDR3 totals 15 residues. The CDR3 is CASSQGPPSNYGYTF. For the CDR3, the DNA is TGTGCCAGCAGCCAAGGTCCCCCCTCTAACTATGGCTACACCTTC.

V is TRBV29-1 and J is TRBJ2-2; TRBD1 aligns across 8 bases. The CDR3 is 12 residues long. After removal of 7 bases from V and 6 bases from J, the junction contained 4 bases not matched to a gene. Germline V gene data show CDR1 as SQVTM and CDR2 as ANQGSEA. The CDR3 here is CSADRGAGELFF. The CDR3 DNA reads as TGCAGCGCCGACAGGGGAGCCGGGGAGCTGTTTTTT.

The V call is TRBV28, the J call TRBJ2-5; 11 bases are a match to TRBD2. The V segment lost 5 bases and the J segment 5 bases; nucleotides outside the gene matches: 7. The germline V gene has CDR1 MDHEN and CDR2 SYDVKM. CDR3 size: 15 residues. CDR3 loop: CASSIAGGPFETQYF. In DNA form, the CDR3 reads TGTGCCAGCAGTATAGCGGGGGGGCCTTTTGAGACCCAGTACTTC.

This chain uses TRBV6-4 with TRBJ2-3, with D possibly matching TRBD2 (6 bases). V lost 5 bases, J lost 4 bases, and 19 bases lay in between. Germline V gives CDR1 MRHNA, CDR2 SNTAGT. The CDR3 runs 16 residues. The CDR3 DNA follows: TGTGCCAGCAGTCCTTCGCTCGGAGGGGTCCCAGATACGCAGTATTTT. As protein: CASSPSLGGVPDTQYF.

CDR3 nucleotides: TGTGCCAGCAGTGAATTCTGGGGCGAGGAGACCCAGTACTTC. It encodes CASSEFWGEETQYF. This rearrangement joins TRBV6-1 to TRBJ2-5; possibly TRBD1 for D (5 bases). V was cut by 2 bases and J by 5 bases, with 12 bases left in between. Per the germline V gene, CDR1 is MNHNS and CDR2 is SASEGT. There are 14 residues in the CDR3.

As for this clone: Other DNA sequences in the sample encode the same CDR3. The V and J genes are TRBV9 and TRBJ1-2; TRBD1 aligns across 8 bases. This CDR3 comprises 13 residues. Germline V gene data show CDR1 as SGDLS and CDR2 as YYNGEE. The ends lost 4 bases at V and 6 bases at J; junction bases unmatched: 5. CDR3 amino acids: CASSPGQGDGYTF. CDR3 DNA sequence: TGTGCCAGCAGCCCAGGACAGGGCGATGGCTACACCTTC.

This chain uses TRBV2 with TRBJ2-3; TRBD2 matches 7 bases. With 6 bases clipped from V and 6 bases from J, the junction kept 6 bases outside the gene matches. This CDR3 contains 13 residues. Germline V gene sequence: CDR1 SNHLY, CDR2 FYNNEI. The CDR3 bases are TGTGCCAGCAGCCAGACTAGCTGGGATACGCAGTATTTT. Amino acid sequence: CASSQTSWDTQYF.

The DNA for the CDR3 is TGTGCCAGCAGCAACCTTATGGCGCCCCAGCATTTT. Translation gives CASSNLMAPQHF. The gene calls are TRBV7-2 and TRBJ1-5; D is unclear. Germline assignment: CDR1 SGHTA and CDR2 FQGNSA. V gave up 5 bases and J gave up 9 bases, with 11 bases separating them. CDR3 length: 12 amino acids.

The V and J genes are TRBV9 and TRBJ1-3; D not certain. The CDR3 is 16 residues long. The germline gives CDR1 SGDLS, CDR2 YYNGEE. Trimming left V 3 bases short and J 6 bases short, with 19 bases between. The CDR3 DNA reads TGTGCCAGCAGCGCCGCGCACTTTCTGGGAGAAAACACCATATATTTT. It specifies CASSAAHFLGENTIYF.

The chain employs TRBV5-1 and TRBJ2-7, with 8 bases that match TRBD1. The CDR3 sequence is 15 residues long. After removal of 4 bases from V and 2 bases from J, the junction contained 8 bases not matched to a gene. Germline V gene data show CDR1 as SGHRS and CDR2 as YFSETQ. Written as DNA, the CDR3 is TGCGCCAGCAGCCACGGACAGGGTATGACCTACGAGCAGTACTTC. Its translation: CASSHGQGMTYEQYF. The whole variable domain, filled in from reference TRBV5-1 and TRBJ2-7, reads KAGVTQTPRYLIKTRGQQVTLSCSPISGHRSVSWYQQTPGQGLQFLFEYFSETQRNKGNFPGRFSGRQFSNSRSEMNVSTLELGDSALYLCASSHGQGMTYEQYFGPGTRLTVT.

V is TRBV4-1 and J is TRBJ2-7, with D unclear. The CDR3 runs 14 residues. Per the germline V gene, CDR1 is MGHRA and CDR2 is YSYEKL. V lost 2 bases and J lost 0, with 8 bases in between. The DNA of the CDR3 is TGCGCCAGCAGCCAACTTAGAATCTCCTACGAGCAGTACTTC. Translating gives CASSQLRISYEQYF.

This chain connects TRBV29-1 to TRBJ2-5; D not resolved. This CDR3 has 10 residues. V was shortened by 4 bases and J by 3 bases, with 3 bases between the two germline ends. Germline values: CDR1 SQVTM, CDR2 ANQGSEA. CDR3 residues: CSVAEETQYF. As DNA, the CDR3 is TGCAGCGTTGCTGAAGAGACCCAGTACTTC.

The chain recombines TRBV27 with TRBJ2-7; TRBD2 aligns across 11 bases. The CDR3 is 14 amino acids. Germline CDR1 is MNHEY and CDR2 is SMNVEV (reference sequence). V shed 4 bases and J 5 bases; nucleotides not matched to a gene: 4. The CDR3 loop reads CASSSGLAGNEQYF. The CDR3 DNA reads as TGTGCCAGCAGTTCCGGACTAGCGGGCAACGAGCAGTACTTC.

The CDR3 loop is CASNKQGYSTDTQYF. The CDR3 region has the DNA TGTGCCAGCAATAAACAGGGATATAGCACAGATACGCAGTATTTT. The gene calls are TRBV6-5 and TRBJ2-3, with D possibly being TRBD1 (6 bases). The CDR3 has 15 residues. Germline V CDR1 and CDR2: MNHEY, SVGAGI. With 7 bases removed from V and 0 bases from J, the gap between germline ends came to 14 bases.

The chain is built from TRBV6-5 and TRBJ1-5; D is undetermined. The CDR3 is 13 residues long. Germline loops: CDR1 MNHEY, CDR2 SVGAGI. The V gene lost 2 bases and the J gene lost 4 bases, with 6 bases spanning the gap. The CDR3 region is CASSYVVNQPQHF. In nucleotides, the CDR3 is TGTGCCAGCAGTTACGTAGTAAATCAGCCCCAGCATTTT.